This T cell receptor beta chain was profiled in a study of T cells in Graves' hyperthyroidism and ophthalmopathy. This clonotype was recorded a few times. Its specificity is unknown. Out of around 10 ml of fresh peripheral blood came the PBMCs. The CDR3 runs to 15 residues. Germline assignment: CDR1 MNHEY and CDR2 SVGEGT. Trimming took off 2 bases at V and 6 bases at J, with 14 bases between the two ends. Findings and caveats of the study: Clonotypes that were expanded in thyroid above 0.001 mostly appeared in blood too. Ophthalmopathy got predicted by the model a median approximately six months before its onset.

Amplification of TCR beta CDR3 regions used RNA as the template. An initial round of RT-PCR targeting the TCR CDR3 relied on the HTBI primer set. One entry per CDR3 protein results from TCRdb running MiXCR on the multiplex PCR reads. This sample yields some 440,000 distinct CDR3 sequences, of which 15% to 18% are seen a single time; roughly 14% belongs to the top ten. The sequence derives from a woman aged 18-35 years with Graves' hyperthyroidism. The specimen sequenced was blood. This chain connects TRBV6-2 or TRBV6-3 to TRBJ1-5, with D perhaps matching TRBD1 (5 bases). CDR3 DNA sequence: TGTGCCAGCAGTTACATGTTGGGGGGGTTTCAGCCCCAGCATTTT. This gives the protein CASSYMLGGFQPQHF.